Given below is one T cell receptor beta chain in context. The data were obtained in a study of blood T cell repertoires in COVID-19. Per the original data handling: Quantification of nucleated cells was approximated via reference gene primer amplification. Clones were read by immunoSEQ multiplex PCR, and TCRdb kept only the in-frame ones, dropping some. V and J calls and clone size are as listed in that table; D and trimming were resolved from the DNA. The table shows about 150,000 clones, with 75% to 90% occurring only once. CDR3 size: 14 residues. V was shortened by 2 bases and J by 0 bases, with 7 bases between the two germline ends. CDR1 MNHEY and CDR2 SMNVEV come from the germline V gene (reference sequence).

This TCR was sampled from an older woman with active or convalescent COVID-19. Sequenced sample: peripheral blood. The chain recombines TRBV27 with TRBJ1-2; D call uncertain. CDR3 residues: CASSLREANYGYTF. The CDR3 DNA follows: TGTGCCAGCAGTTTACGGGAAGCTAACTATGGCTACACCTTC.